This T cell receptor (beta chain) originates from a study of cytomegalovirus exposure and HLA in healthy donors. CDR3 size: 14 residues. CDR1 and CDR2 from the germline V gene are SEHNR and FQNEAQ (reference sequence). Trimming removed 3 bases from V and 2 bases from J, with 10 bases in between. A multiplex PCR was run with 60 Vbeta primers and 13 Jbeta primers. Method: immunoSEQ multiplex PCR; TCRdb's copy keeps in-frame clones and lacks some. The top ten clones hold roughly 10% of a sample with around 100,000 clones, over 70% of them seen once. Source material: PBMCs. The receptor was derived from a middle-aged man in good health and CMV-seronegative. V usage is TRBV7-9 and J usage is TRBJ1-1; tentatively, D is TRBD1 (5 bases). CDR3 coding DNA: TGTGCCAGCAGCTTTCAGGGAGGAAACACTGAAGCTTTCTTT. Translated: CASSFQGGNTEAFF.